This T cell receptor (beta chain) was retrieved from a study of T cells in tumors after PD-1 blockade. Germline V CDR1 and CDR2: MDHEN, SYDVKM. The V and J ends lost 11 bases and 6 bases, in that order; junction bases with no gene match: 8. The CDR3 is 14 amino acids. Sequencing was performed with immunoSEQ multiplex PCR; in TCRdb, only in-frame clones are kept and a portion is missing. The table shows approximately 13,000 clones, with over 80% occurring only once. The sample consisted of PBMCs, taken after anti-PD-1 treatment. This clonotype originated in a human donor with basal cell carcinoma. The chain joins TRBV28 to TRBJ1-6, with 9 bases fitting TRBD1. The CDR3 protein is CASTGQGSNSPLHF. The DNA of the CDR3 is TGTGCCTCTACCGGACAGGGGTCTAATTCACCCCTCCACTTT.